Listed below are T cell receptor beta chains from one sample, sequenced in a study of PD-L1 blockade in urothelial cancer. Method: immunoSEQ multiplex PCR; TCRdb's copy keeps in-frame clones and lacks some. The table lists roughly 45,000 clones, 65% to 85% of them singletons. The sequencing used PBMCs, collected around atezolizumab (anti-PD-L1) treatment. The receptors were sampled from a man in his fifties or sixties with urothelial cancer. Both conserved end residues are trimmed from each CDR3. The order of the fields is CDR3 protein, V gene, clone size, J gene. Rows give clone size only sometimes, using once, few, many, or a class for an expanded clone.

CDR3 protein: ASSLEGTPRFTDTQY; V gene: TRBV9; clone size: -; J gene: TRBJ2-3
CDR3 protein: ASSILAGANNEQF; V gene: TRBV5-1; clone size: -; J gene: TRBJ2-1
CDR3 protein: SAEGAGETQY; V gene: TRBV29-1; clone size: -; J gene: TRBJ2-5
CDR3 protein: ASSWGAGTEAF; V gene: TRBV6-5; clone size: few; J gene: TRBJ1-1
CDR3 protein: ASSQGGGHQSSGNTIY; V gene: TRBV4-2; clone size: -; J gene: TRBJ1-3
CDR3 protein: ASSLVSSPRSEQF; V gene: TRBV11-2; clone size: few; J gene: TRBJ2-1
CDR3 protein: ASSFSGGQNEQF; V gene: TRBV28; clone size: -; J gene: TRBJ2-1
CDR3 protein: ASSYGGREAF; V gene: TRBV6-5; clone size: -; J gene: TRBJ1-1
CDR3 protein: ASSEGTGITGELF; V gene: TRBV6-1; clone size: -; J gene: TRBJ2-2
CDR3 protein: ASTPGLAGAHSYEQY; V gene: TRBV5-4; clone size: -; J gene: TRBJ2-7
CDR3 protein: ASSLIEDTGELF; V gene: TRBV5-1; clone size: few; J gene: TRBJ2-2
CDR3 protein: ASSLASGKGYNEQF; V gene: TRBV5-1; clone size: -; J gene: TRBJ2-1
CDR3 protein: ASSPFRGTDTQY; V gene: TRBV18; clone size: -; J gene: TRBJ2-3
CDR3 protein: ASSLGTGVRGSEQF; V gene: TRBV5-1; clone size: -; J gene: TRBJ2-1
CDR3 protein: ASSSGGRERGTGELF; V gene: TRBV5-1; clone size: -; J gene: TRBJ2-2
CDR3 protein: AISESRDSNEQF; V gene: TRBV10-3; clone size: -; J gene: TRBJ2-1
CDR3 protein: ASSLRFSGAHGYT; V gene: TRBV27; clone size: -; J gene: TRBJ1-2
CDR3 protein: ASSFPPGVHQPQH; V gene: TRBV28; clone size: -; J gene: TRBJ1-5
CDR3 protein: ASSLSGTGETQY; V gene: TRBV28; clone size: once; J gene: TRBJ2-5
CDR3 protein: ASSLTDYEQY; V gene: TRBV28; clone size: -; J gene: TRBJ2-7
CDR3 protein: TSSHTGLAEDTQY; V gene: TRBV1; clone size: -; J gene: TRBJ2-3
CDR3 protein: ASSQGTGSASPLH; V gene: TRBV4-2; clone size: once; J gene: TRBJ1-6
CDR3 protein: ASSDSTSTRTDTQY; V gene: TRBV5-1; clone size: -; J gene: TRBJ2-3
CDR3 protein: ASSPSGIFYEQY; V gene: TRBV7-9; clone size: -; J gene: TRBJ2-7
CDR3 protein: ASSRTPYSNQPQH; V gene: TRBV19; clone size: few; J gene: TRBJ1-5
CDR3 protein: ASSGGF; V gene: TRBV2; clone size: -; J gene: TRBJ2-1
CDR3 protein: ASSGPTGPNEKLF; V gene: TRBV2; clone size: -; J gene: TRBJ1-4
CDR3 protein: ASSLTSGFQETQY; V gene: TRBV5-1; clone size: once; J gene: TRBJ2-5
CDR3 protein: ASSLTGMSNQPQH; V gene: TRBV5-1; clone size: -; J gene: TRBJ1-5
CDR3 protein: ASSLARGGGQETQY; V gene: TRBV5-1; clone size: -; J gene: TRBJ2-5
CDR3 protein: ASSFRVMVRETQY; V gene: TRBV5-6; clone size: -; J gene: TRBJ2-5
CDR3 protein: ASRSISDTQY; V gene: TRBV2; clone size: -; J gene: TRBJ2-3
CDR3 protein: ATSRAGSSYNEQF; V gene: TRBV15; clone size: -; J gene: TRBJ2-1
CDR3 protein: ASRGDAGPYGYT; V gene: TRBV6-1; clone size: -; J gene: TRBJ1-2
CDR3 protein: ASSPDRTYEQY; V gene: TRBV28; clone size: -; J gene: TRBJ2-7
CDR3 protein: ASSAHWTD; V gene: TRBV21-1; clone size: -; J gene: TRBJ2-3
CDR3 protein: ASTPWGLTEAF; V gene: TRBV19; clone size: -; J gene: TRBJ1-1
CDR3 protein: ASSVTGTGAQY; V gene: TRBV9; clone size: -; J gene: TRBJ2-7
CDR3 protein: ATSTGLVGNEQF; V gene: TRBV28; clone size: -; J gene: TRBJ2-1
CDR3 protein: ASSLGGFSGEGYEQY; V gene: TRBV13; clone size: -; J gene: TRBJ2-7
CDR3 protein: AWNRDRVGTEAF; V gene: TRBV30; clone size: -; J gene: TRBJ1-1
CDR3 protein: ASSPPGQGPN; V gene: TRBV6-5; clone size: -; J gene: TRBJ2-3
CDR3 protein: ASSSSGPDYGYT; V gene: TRBV28; clone size: -; J gene: TRBJ1-2
CDR3 protein: ASSDGGAGYRSNQPQH; V gene: TRBV2; clone size: -; J gene: TRBJ1-5